These T cell receptor beta chains were read from a single sample in a study of CD4 and CD8 cells across lung adenocarcinoma regions. TCRdb reanalysed the PCR reads using MiXCR and keeps one entry per CDR3 protein. This sample has under 15,000 distinct CDR3 sequences, with 53% found just once. Sequencing was done on a sample of CD8+ T cells from the center of a lung tumor. The receptors stem from a female donor with lung adenocarcinoma. The CD4 and CD8 labels of this study may be unreliable. The CDR3 runs from the conserved cysteine through the conserved F or W. Fields, in order: J gene, D gene, clone size, V gene, CDR3 DNA, CDR3 protein. A D gene is named only where the DNA matches it firmly. Rows may omit the clone size; those that give it use once, few, many or a size class.

>TRBJ2-3|NA|NA|TRBV6-1
TGTGCCAGGGGGAAAGGGGGTGTGAGCACAGATACGCAGTATTTT
CARGKGGVSTDTQYF
>TRBJ2-3|TRBD2|once|TRBV4-1
TGCGCCAGCAGTCCAAGATTCACGGCTAGCGGGTTTACAGATACGCAGTATTTT
CASSPRFTASGFTDTQYF
>TRBJ2-4|TRBD1|NA|TRBV6-5
TGTGCCAGCGGTTACGGGGACAGAGGCAAAAACACTCAGTACTTC
CASGYGDRGKNTQYF
>TRBJ2-5|NA|NA|TRBV7-2
TGTGCCAGCCGGGTCGCGGGTAGCCAGTACTTC
CASRVAGSQYF
>TRBJ2-3|TRBD2|NA|TRBV7-2
TGTGCCAGCAGCTTCCCCCCCGGGGGACTAGGAAACACAGATACGCAGTATTTT
CASSFPPGGLGNTDTQYF
>TRBJ2-3|TRBD1|NA|TRBV6-1
TGTGCCAGCAGAACAGGGGGGAGCACAGATACGCAGTATTTT
CASRTGGSTDTQYF
>TRBJ1-1|NA|few|TRBV6-1
TGTGCCAGCAGACCTCCGGCTTTCTTT
CASRPPAFF
>TRBJ2-1|NA|many|TRBV6-1
TGTGCCAGCAGTGAACGTAGGGGAGTTACCTACAATGAGCAGTTCTTC
CASSERRGVTYNEQFF
>TRBJ2-1|TRBD2|NA|TRBV6-1
TGTGCCAGCAGCCTCCAGGGGACTAGCAGCAATACGCAGTTCTTC
CASSLQGTSSNTQFF
>TRBJ2-6|NA|NA|TRBV7-2
TGTGCCAACCCCTCCGCCTCTGGGGCCAACGTCCTGACTTTC
CANPSASGANVLTF
>TRBJ2-4|NA|NA|TRBV6-1
TGTGCCAGCAGGGGTCGCTTCACAGGGCGGCGAGCCAAAGATATTCAGTACTTT
CASRGRFTGRRAKDIQYF
>TRBJ2-5|NA|few|TRBV11-2
TGTGCCAGCAGCTTAGGACCTTGGTCTGTTGAGACCCAGTACTTC
CASSLGPWSVETQYF
>TRBJ2-1|NA|NA|TRBV27
TGTGCCAGCAGTTCCGACTCTAGCTCCTACAATGAGCAGTTCTTC
CASSSDSSSYNEQFF
>TRBJ2-4|NA|NA|TRBV6-1
TGTGCCAGCAGTGAACCCGGCAACAGGGTCTTAATAGCCAAAAACATTCAGTACTTC
CASSEPGNRVLIAKNIQYF
>TRBJ2-7|NA|NA|TRBV6-1
TGTGCCAGCAGTCGTAGGGGGTACTACGAGCAGTACTTC
CASSRRGYYEQYF
>TRBJ2-7|NA|NA|TRBV10-2
TGCGCCAGGAGCAGGGGGGCAACCTACGAGCAGTACTTC
CARSRGATYEQYF
>TRBJ2-3|NA|NA|TRBV4-1
TGCGCCAGCAGCCCAGGGCCGTTCGACACAGATACGCAGTATTTT
CASSPGPFDTDTQYF
>TRBJ2-1|NA|NA|TRBV6-2/TRBV6-3
TGTGCCAGCAGTCTTCCCCACGGGATGACCTACGAGCAGTTCTTC
CASSLPHGMTYEQFF
>TRBJ2-5|NA|NA|TRBV10-1
TGCGCGGGCAGTGGGGCGCCTGACGGGGATACCCAGTACTTC
CAGSGAPDGDTQYF
>TRBJ1-1|NA|many|TRBV11-1
TGTGCCAGCAGCCGGGGAGCTCACAACACTGAAGCTTTCTTT
CASSRGAHNTEAFF
>TRBJ1-4|NA|many|TRBV27
TGTGCCAGCAGTCGCCAGGGGGAAAAACTGTTTTTT
CASSRQGEKLFF
>TRBJ2-6|NA|NA|TRBV4-1
TGCGCCAGCAGCCGAGCAGGGGCGGCTGGGGCCAACGTCCTGACTTTC
CASSRAGAAGANVLTF
>TRBJ2-7|NA|NA|TRBV6-1
TGTGCCAGCAGTGAAGCGCTCCACAGATCCTACGAGCAGTACTTC
CASSEALHRSYEQYF
>TRBJ2-7|TRBD2|few|TRBV6-1
TGTGCCAGCAGTCCCCGGGACGGGAGGAACGAGCAGTACTTC
CASSPRDGRNEQYF
>TRBJ2-7|NA|few|TRBV6-1
TGTGCCAGCAGTAGGAGTTCTGCTACCTACGAGCAGTACTTC
CASSRSSATYEQYF
>TRBJ2-1|TRBD1|once|TRBV6-1
TGTGCCAGCAGTGAAAGTCCGGGACAGGGGTACGAGGAGCAGTTCTTC
CASSESPGQGYEEQFF
>TRBJ2-7|TRBD2|medium-sized|TRBV10-2
TGCGCCAGCAGCGACCGACTAGCGGGGAGAAACGAGCAGTACTTC
CASSDRLAGRNEQYF
>TRBJ2-1|TRBD2|NA|TRBV10-1
TGCGCCAGCAGTGTGGCTAGCGGGAGGAATGAGCAGTTCTTC
CASSVASGRNEQFF
>TRBJ1-5|NA|few|TRBV6-1
TGTGCCAGCAATGCAGAACCGGTGGGGGTAGCGAGTCAGCCCCAGCATTTT
CASNAEPVGVASQPQHF
>TRBJ1-1|NA|NA|TRBV4-1
TGCGCCAGCAGCCAATTAGGTATGAACACTGAAGCTTTCTTT
CASSQLGMNTEAFF
>TRBJ2-1|NA|many|TRBV6-2/TRBV6-3
TGTGCCAGCAGTTACCCGCGGCTTCTAGGGGGCAATGAGCAGTTCTTC
CASSYPRLLGGNEQFF
>TRBJ2-1|TRBD2|NA|TRBV6-5
TGTGCCAGCGGTTATTCCACCGCGGGGGAGCAGTTTTTT
CASGYSTAGEQFF
>TRBJ2-4|NA|NA|TRBV6-5
TGTGCCAGCAGTTACGTGGGTTCCAAAAACATTCAGTACTTC
CASSYVGSKNIQYF
>TRBJ1-2|NA|NA|TRBV27
TGTGCCAGCAGTTTAGTCGCAGGGGCCCGAGGTAACTATGGCTACACCTTC
CASSLVAGARGNYGYTF
>TRBJ2-3|TRBD2|NA|TRBV10-2
TGCGGTGGGGGAGATGGGGCGGGGGGCAAAGAGACGCAGTATTTT
CGGGDGAGGKETQYF
>TRBJ2-4|TRBD1|NA|TRBV6-1
TGTGCCAGCAGTGCTAGGGGGCTGTCAGCCACAGATATGCAGTACTTC
CASSARGLSATDMQYF
>TRBJ2-2|NA|few|TRBV24-1
TGTGCCACCAGCAAACCGGGACAGAACACCGGGGAGCTGTTTTTT
CATSKPGQNTGELFF
>TRBJ2-7|TRBD2|NA|TRBV6-5
TGTGCCAGCAGTTTGTTGACTAGCGGGATGAACGAGCAGTACTTC
CASSLLTSGMNEQYF
>TRBJ2-3|NA|NA|TRBV6-1
TGTGCCAGTGGGACACGGAACCCAGATACCCAGTATTTC
CASGTRNPDTQYF
>TRBJ1-1|TRBD1|once|TRBV5-1
TGCGCCAGCAGCCCACAGGGGTTTGACACTGAAGCTTTCTTT
CASSPQGFDTEAFF
>TRBJ1-6|NA|few|TRBV6-1
TGTGCCAGCAGTCCAACAGGGTCTTGGTCACCCCTCCACTTT
CASSPTGSWSPLHF
>TRBJ2-5|TRBD1|many|TRBV6-1
TGTGCCAGCAGCCCCACAAGGGGACAGTCGAAAGAGACCCAGTACTTC
CASSPTRGQSKETQYF
>TRBJ2-3|NA|NA|TRBV6-1
TGTGCCAGCCGAGGGAGATGGGGGAAAGATACGCAGTATTTT
CASRGRWGKDTQYF
>TRBJ2-3|NA|NA|TRBV30
TGTGCCTGGAGGCCCGGGTCCCCGAGCACAGATACGCAGTATTTT
CAWRPGSPSTDTQYF
>TRBJ2-5|TRBD2|NA|TRBV27
TGTGCCAGCAGTTCTGGGGGAGGGTTTTGGGAGACCCAGTACTTC
CASSSGGGFWETQYF
>TRBJ2-7|NA|NA|TRBV11-3
TGTGCCAGCAGCTTAAAGGCGGGGTCATCCTACGAGCAGTACTTC
CASSLKAGSSYEQYF
>TRBJ2-4|NA|NA|TRBV10-2
TGCGCCAGCACGGGGTTGTCTAGCACAGACATTCAGTACTTC
CASTGLSSTDIQYF
>TRBJ2-5|TRBD2|many|TRBV4-1
TGCGCCAGCAGCCCACAGACCCCTAGCGGGGGGCGACAAGAGACCCAGTACTTC
CASSPQTPSGGRQETQYF
>TRBJ2-3|NA|NA|TRBV10-1
TGCGCCGGCTGGGGGCTGACTAGCAAAGATACTCAGTATTTC
CAGWGLTSKDTQYF
>TRBJ2-3|NA|NA|TRBV10-1
TGCGCGGGCCGTGAGTGCCCTGACGGAGAGACGCAGTATTTT
CAGRECPDGETQYF
>TRBJ2-4|NA|many|TRBV20-1
TGCAGTGCTAGAGATTCATGGGGAAAGGCCAAAAACATTCAGTACTTC
CSARDSWGKAKNIQYF
>TRBJ2-6|NA|NA|TRBV4-1
TGCGCCAGCAGCCCGGGGGGCGCCTACGAGCTGACTTTC
CASSPGGAYELTF